Listed here are 27 T cell receptor beta chains from one sample, sequenced in a study of T cells in Graves' hyperthyroidism and ophthalmopathy. Amplified regions were TCR beta CDR3 sequences from RNA transcripts. HTBI primers were the set used in a first-round RT-PCR of the TCR CDR3. Each CDR3 protein gets one entry after TCRdb re-called the multiplex PCR reads with MiXCR. The sample contains 300,000 to 400,000 distinct CDR3 sequences, 21% of which appear only once. The sample consisted of blood. All receptors derive from a woman in her 50s with Graves' hyperthyroidism.

This clonotype was observed many times. This chain uses TRBV9 with TRBJ2-7; 9 bases are shared with TRBD1. CDR3 size: 15 residues. Germline trimming cut 4 bases from V and 6 bases from J; bases unmatched to any gene: 11. Germline CDR1 SGDLS, CDR2 YYNGEE. The chain's CDR3 is CASSPGGQGIREQYF. The CDR3 bases are TGTGCCAGCAGCCCGGGGGGACAGGGAATTCGCGAGCAGTACTTC.

Remarks on this clonotype: The limits of the CDR3 on the DNA are not certain, so only TCRdb's listed CDR3 is given. V gene TRBV2 combines with J gene TRBJ2-2; the table assigns TRBD1, which was not confirmed against the DNA. The CDR3 has 15 amino acids, counting both end residues. Germline loops: CDR1 SNHLY, CDR2 FYNNEI. The CDR3 spells CASSRTGMAPGSCFF.

This clonotype was seen more than once but under ten times. The chain is built from TRBV4-2 and TRBJ2-3; 13 nucleotides match TRBD2. V shed 4 bases and J 5 bases; nucleotides not matched to a gene: 6. This CDR3 contains 16 residues. Per germline, CDR1 LGHNA and CDR2 YNFKEQ. CDR3: CASSPRTSGGIDTQYF. CDR3 in DNA: TGTGCCAGCAGCCCACGGACTAGCGGGGGCATAGATACGCAGTATTTT.

This clonotype was detected ten times or more. The chain is built from TRBV20-1 and TRBJ2-1, with 7 bases fitting TRBD2. V dropped 6 bases and J dropped 3; count of bases not matched to a gene: 11. Germline V gene sequence: CDR1 DFQATT, CDR2 SNEGSKA (reference sequence). The CDR3 totals 15 residues. CDR3 sequence reads: CSAQSQAGNYNEQFF. For the CDR3, the DNA is TGCAGTGCCCAGTCACAAGCGGGAAACTACAATGAGCAGTTCTTC.

This clonotype was seen ten or more times. This rearrangement joins TRBV2 to TRBJ2-3; 12 nucleotides match TRBD1. CDR3 length: 16 amino acids. Germline trimming cut 6 bases from V and 3 bases from J; bases unmatched to any gene: 7. Germline-derived CDR1 and CDR2 are SNHLY and FYNNEI. The chain's CDR3 is CASSPGTGGGTDTQYF. CDR3 in DNA: TGTGCCAGCAGCCCCGGGACAGGGGGCGGAACAGATACGCAGTATTTT.

This clonotype occurred many times. V is TRBV3-1 and J is TRBJ2-3, with D possibly TRBD2 on 5 matching bases. The CDR3 consists of 16 residues. From germline, CDR1 is LGHDT and CDR2 YNNKEL (reference sequence). V dropped 0 bases and J dropped 0 bases, with 10 bases sitting between them. This chain's CDR3 is CASSQEAAASTDTQYF. DNA of the CDR3: TGTGCCAGCAGCCAAGAGGCAGCGGCTAGCACAGATACGCAGTATTTT.

This chain uses TRBV10-3 with TRBJ1-1; D is ambiguous. The CDR3 has 13 amino acids. The ends were cut back, 4 bases at V and 5 bases at J, with 11 bases in the middle. Germline assignment: CDR1 ENHRY and CDR2 SYGVKD. The CDR3 here is CAISVRTNTEAFF. Here the CDR3 DNA reads TGTGCCATCAGTGTTAGGACGAATACTGAAGCTTTCTTT.

This clonotype has ten or more counts. The CDR3 sequence: CASSSTGAFSEAFF. The CDR3 bases are TGTGCCAGCAGTTCGACAGGGGCCTTTTCTGAAGCTTTCTTT. The chain recombines TRBV12-3 or TRBV12-4 with TRBJ1-1, with 8 nucleotides matching TRBD1. Germline trimming cut 4 bases from V and 6 bases from J; bases unmatched to any gene: 7. CDR3 size: 14 residues.

A note on this clonotype: It may be a read error: a sequence one base away is much more abundant. The final CDR3 position lacks the conserved phenylalanine or tryptophan, pointing to a likely read error. J is TRBJ2-7 and V is TRBV3-1; no definite D call. Trimming cost V 1 base and J 4 bases, with 11 bases left between them. The CDR3 covers 14 residues. CDR1 and CDR2 from the germline V gene are LGHDT and YNNKEL (reference sequence). CDR3: CASSQGSRGYEQYL. DNA for the CDR3: TGTGCCAGCAGCCAAGGCTCTAGAGGTTACGAGCAGTACCTC.

This clonotype was detected many times. This chain connects TRBV15 to TRBJ2-4; 9 bases map to TRBD2. V trimming: 1 base; J trimming: 3 bases; junction bases outside the gene matches: 1. Germline CDR1 reads LNHNV; CDR2 reads YYDKDF (reference sequence). This CDR3 spans 15 amino acids. In nucleotides, the CDR3 is TGTGCCACCAGCAGAGGCGGGGGGGACAAAAACATTCAGTACTTC. This sequence encodes CATSRGGGDKNIQYF. Full variable domain (remainder filled in from reference TRBV15 and TRBJ2-4): DAMVIQNPRYQVTQFGKPVTLSCSQTLNHNVMYWYQQKSSQAPKLLFHYYDKDFNNEADTPDNFQSRRPNTSFCFLDIRSPGLGDTAMYLCATSRGGGDKNIQYFGAGTRLSVL.

At least ten counts were recorded for this clonotype. The chain couples TRBV5-5 to TRBJ2-5; 9 bases are a match to TRBD2. This CDR3 has 13 amino acids. Germline V lookup: CDR1 SGHKS, CDR2 YYEKEE (reference sequence). V gave up 0 bases and J gave up 14 bases; unmatched junction bases: 8. The CDR3 DNA follows: TGTGCCAGCAGCTTGGATCTGCGGGGGGGGGATTACTTC. As protein: CASSLDLRGGDYF.

Only a few counts were recorded for this clonotype. The chain employs TRBV5-1 and TRBJ2-4; D remains ambiguous. The CDR3 is 12 residues long. The germline CDR1 and CDR2 sequences are SGHRS and YFSETQ. The V gene lost 0 bases and the J gene lost 5 bases, with 3 bases spanning the gap. The DNA of the CDR3 is TGCGCCAGCAGCTTGGTAGAAAACATTCAGTACTTC. Encoded protein: CASSLVENIQYF.

On this clonotype itself: One junction end does not reproduce the germline sequence, and a read error may be involved. The V and J genes are TRBV5-1 and TRBJ2-7; D tentatively fits TRBD1 or TRBD2 (5 bases each). The length of the CDR3 is 15 residues. In germline, CDR1 is SGHRS, CDR2 YFSETQ. The CDR3 DNA reads TGCGCCAGCAGCCAGACTCCGGGACCTTCCTACGGGCAGTACTTC. Its translation: CASSQTPGPSYGQYF.

V gene TRBV5-1 combines with J gene TRBJ1-6; 7 positions match TRBD1. The CDR3 spans 15 residues. Germline V gene lookup returns CDR1 SGHRS and CDR2 YFSETQ. After removal of 2 bases from V and 8 bases from J, the junction contained 7 bases not matched to a gene. The CDR3, as DNA: TGCGCCAGCAGCTTTACAGGGGACGGTGATTCACCCCTCCACTTT. Encoded protein: CASSFTGDGDSPLHF.

This clonotype was found many times. The V call is TRBV20-1, the J call TRBJ1-1; D is uncertain. CDR1 is DFQATT, CDR2 SNEGSKA, per germline (reference sequence). The length of the CDR3 is 15 residues. The V end lost 0 bases, the J end lost 0 bases, and 11 bases lay between the germline ends. CDR3 amino acids: CSAREPTGMNTEAFF. Here the CDR3 DNA reads TGCAGTGCTAGAGAACCGACGGGTATGAACACTGAAGCTTTCTTT.

This chain uses TRBV5-1 with TRBJ2-3; D ambiguous. CDR1 and CDR2 (germline): SGHRS, YFSETQ. Trimming stripped 6 bases from V and 6 bases from J, with 20 bases between. The CDR3 covers 15 residues. The CDR3 loop reads CASNPLNSLRDTQYF. In DNA, the CDR3 is TGCGCCAGCAATCCACTAAACTCCTTGAGGGATACGCAGTATTTT.

Comment on this clonotype: This could be a read error, since a much larger clone is one nucleotide away. The V and J genes are TRBV11-2 and TRBJ2-7; D perhaps matches TRBD1 (6 bases). The V and J ends lost 1 base and 6 bases respectively, with 16 bases between them. The length of the CDR3 is 15 residues. Germline CDR1 is SGHAT and CDR2 is FQNNGV. DNA of the CDR3: TGTGCCAGCAGCTTAGTGGTGGGACAACATTGCGAGCAGTACTTC. Translated: CASSLVVGQHCEQYF.

At least ten counts were recorded for this clonotype. The chain has TRBV29-1 and TRBJ2-5; D gene unclear. Trimming left V 5 bases short and J 7 bases short, with 8 bases between. Germline CDR1 SQVTM, CDR2 ANQGSEA. There are 10 residues in the CDR3. CDR3 nucleotide sequence: TGCAGCGTTCTGGCCGGGACCCAGTACTTC. It is translated as CSVLAGTQYF.

This clonotype was seen repeatedly, ten times or more. The chain recombines TRBV11-3 with TRBJ2-3; a possible D gene is TRBD1 (5 bases). The germline V gene encodes CDR1 SGHNT and CDR2 YENEEA. The CDR3 is 13 residues long. V was pared by 5 bases and J by 5 bases, with 11 bases between. CDR3 nucleotide sequence: TGTGCCAGCAGCCAAGAGCAGGGAGATACGCAGTATTTT. Encoded protein: CASSQEQGDTQYF.

This clonotype was seen more than once but under ten times. CDR3 nucleotides: TGTGCCAGCAGCTTACATGACGTCGATGGTGAAGCTTTCTTT. Its translation: CASSLHDVDGEAFF. V usage is TRBV7-9 and J usage is TRBJ1-1, with D unclear. The CDR3 sequence is 14 residues long. With 2 bases removed from V and 7 bases from J, the gap between germline ends came to 14 bases. Germline V CDR1 and CDR2: SEHNR, FQNEAQ (reference sequence). Combining the CDR3 with reference TRBV7-9 and TRBJ1-1 gives the whole variable domain DTGVSQNPRHKITKRGQNVTFRCDPISEHNRLYWYRQTLGQGPEFLTYFQNEAQLEKSRLLSDRFSAERPKGSFSTLEIQRTEQGDSAMYLCASSLHDVDGEAFFGQGTRLTVV.

This clonotype was observed a few times. V and J are TRBV19 and TRBJ1-1; perhaps TRBD1 as D (5 bases). CDR3 length: 13 amino acids. Germline V gene lookup returns CDR1 LNHDA and CDR2 SQIVND (reference sequence). Trimming removed 7 bases from V and 0 bases from J, with 9 bases in between. The CDR3 bases are TGTGCCAGTACGGACACCTTGAACACTGAAGCTTTCTTT. Translated: CASTDTLNTEAFF.

This clonotype was observed at least ten times. This rearrangement joins TRBV6-1 to TRBJ1-1; TRBD1 aligns across 9 bases. The germline V gene encodes CDR1 MNHNS and CDR2 SASEGT. Unmatched junction bases numbered 19, after V lost 7 bases and J lost 10 bases. This CDR3 spans 16 amino acids. For the CDR3, the DNA is TGTGCCAGCACTCCTTTCGTGGAGTACAGGGGGCTAAGAGCTTTCTTT. This sequence encodes CASTPFVEYRGLRAFF.

This clonotype was seen more than once but under ten times. This rearrangement joins TRBV7-9 to TRBJ1-4; D might be TRBD1 (5 bases). Germline V gene data show CDR1 as SEHNR and CDR2 as FQNEAQ (reference sequence). V shed 6 bases and J shed 5 bases, with 19 bases lying between them. This CDR3 region has 16 residues. The CDR3 reads CASSSLVGAGNEKLFF. The CDR3 coding sequence is TGTGCCAGCAGTTCCCTGGTAGGGGCCGGGAATGAAAAACTGTTTTTT.

The V call is TRBV5-1, the J call TRBJ2-5; 7 bases are shared with TRBD2. Trimming cost V 3 bases and J 0 bases; bases outside gene matches: 2. The CDR3 has 14 residues. The V gene's germline CDR1 is SGHRS and CDR2 YFSETQ. The DNA of the CDR3 is TGCGCCAGCAGCTACGGGACTAACCAAGAGACCCAGTACTTC. Translation gives CASSYGTNQETQYF.

This clonotype was seen many times. The J gene is TRBJ2-2, the V gene TRBV10-2; possibly TRBD2 for D (5 bases). Germline V CDR1 and CDR2: WSHSY, SAAADI. The CDR3 contains 15 residues. Trimming took off 0 bases at V and 4 bases at J, with 9 bases between the two ends. The CDR3 DNA reads TGCGCCAGCAGTGAGTCGATTACTAGCACCGGGGAGCTGTTTTTT. Protein product: CASSESITSTGELFF.

J is TRBJ2-1 and V is TRBV7-9; TRBD2 matches at 10 bases. Trimming removed 7 bases from V and 9 bases from J; junction bases left unmatched: 12. CDR3 size: 15 residues. From germline, CDR1 is SEHNR and CDR2 FQNEAQ (reference sequence). As DNA, the CDR3 is TGTGCCAGCAACTCCCTGAGCGGGAGGGCCGCTGAGCAGTTCTTC. Residues: CASNSLSGRAAEQFF.

On this clonotype: Given a much more abundant clone one base away, this may be a read error. The chain combines TRBV11-2 with TRBJ2-3; 10 bases are a match to TRBD1. Germline V gives CDR1 SGHAT, CDR2 FQNNGV. J was trimmed by 4 bases and V by 4 bases; bases with no gene match: 11. The CDR3 is made up of 17 amino acids. This CDR3 is CASSSHTGTGESDTQYF. The CDR3 bases are TGTGCCAGCAGCTCCCACACCGGGACAGGGGAGTCAGATACGCAGTATTTT.